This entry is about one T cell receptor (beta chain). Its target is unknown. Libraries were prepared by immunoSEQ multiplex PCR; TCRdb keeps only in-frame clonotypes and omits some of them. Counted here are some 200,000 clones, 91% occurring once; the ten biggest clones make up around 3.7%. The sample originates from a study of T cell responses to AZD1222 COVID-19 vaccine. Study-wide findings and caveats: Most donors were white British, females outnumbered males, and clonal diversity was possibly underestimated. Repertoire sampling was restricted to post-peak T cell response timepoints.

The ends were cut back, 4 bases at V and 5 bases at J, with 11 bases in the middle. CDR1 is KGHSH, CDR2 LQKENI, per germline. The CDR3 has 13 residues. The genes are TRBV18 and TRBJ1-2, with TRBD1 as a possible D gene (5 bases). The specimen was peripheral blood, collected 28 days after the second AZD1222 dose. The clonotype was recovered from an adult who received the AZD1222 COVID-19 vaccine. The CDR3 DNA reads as TGTGCCAGCTCACGCCAGACAGCTTATGGCTACACCTTC. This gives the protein CASSRQTAYGYTF.